The 8 T cell receptor beta chains given below trace back to one sample, sequenced in a study of blood T cells in healthy people across ages (dated by TCRdb to 2014 to 2015). Library creation used 5' RACE. Instrument used: Illumina HiSeq 2500. A second PCR of about 7 to 12 cycles was run with a J-beta primer mix and a sample-barcoded 5' primer. TCRdb applied fastp at Q25 and MiXCR to the public reads, then kept only in-frame beta chains. One record per CDR3 amino acid sequence lists the most common genes and DNA. Across this sample there are fewer than 750,000 distinct CDR3 sequences, with less than 60% seen only once. 20% to 25% of the sample comes from the top ten. The sequencing sample was made of blood. The receptors shown here come from a man older than 75 in good health.

The J gene is TRBJ2-4, the V gene TRBV5-6, with D tentatively TRBD1 or TRBD2 (6 bases each). Deletions cut 2 bases from V and 6 bases from J, with 21 bases between. The CDR3 extends over 17 amino acids. Germline CDR1 reads SGHDT; CDR2 reads YYEEEE. The CDR3 here is CASSLRGVLGVLNIQYF. The CDR3 DNA follows: TGTGCCAGCAGCTTAAGGGGGGTGCTGGGTGTCCTAAACATTCAGTACTTC.

The V call is TRBV20-1, the J call TRBJ2-1, with D uncertain. Germline lookup yields CDR1 DFQATT and CDR2 SNEGSKA (reference sequence). The CDR3 totals 12 residues. Trimming removed 1 base from V and 8 bases from J, with 9 bases in between. The CDR3 protein is CSARGNSDEQFF. CDR3 bases: TGCAGTGCTAGAGGTAACTCCGATGAGCAGTTCTTC.

This sequence joins TRBV6-5 and TRBJ1-1; the match to TRBD1 covers 7 bases. The V segment lost 2 bases and the J segment 7 bases; nucleotides outside the gene matches: 10. Per the germline V gene, CDR1 is MNHEY and CDR2 is SVGAGI. There are 15 residues in the CDR3. CDR3 in amino acids: CASSYVGRGVGEAFF. The CDR3 DNA sequence: TGTGCCAGCAGTTACGTTGGCAGGGGGGTGGGTGAAGCTTTCTTT.

The V gene is TRBV6-2 or TRBV6-3, the J gene TRBJ2-3; no reliable D call. In germline, CDR1 is MNHEY, CDR2 SVGEGT. This CDR3 is 13 amino acids long. The V end was cut by 0 bases, the J end by 8 bases, with 9 bases between. The CDR3 sequence: CASSYSTTSTQYF. The CDR3 DNA reads TGTGCCAGCAGTTACTCGACGACCTCTACGCAGTATTTT.

This clonotype was picked up many times. CDR3 DNA sequence: TGTGCCAGCAGCGGTTTGAGCGGGACCCAGGACGCAGATACGCAGTATTTT. Translation: CASSGLSGTQDADTQYF. This chain connects TRBV7-9 to TRBJ2-3, with TRBD2 matching over 7 bases. The V segment lost 5 bases and the J segment 4 bases; nucleotides outside the gene matches: 15. The CDR3 spans 17 residues. Looked up from germline, CDR1 is SEHNR and CDR2 is FQNEAQ (reference sequence).

This clonotype was counted a few times. The rearrangement joins TRBV30 to TRBJ2-7, with 7 nucleotides matching TRBD1. Germline trimming cut 4 bases from V and 0 bases from J; bases unmatched to any gene: 3. Germline-derived CDR1 and CDR2 are GTSNPN and SVGIG (reference sequence). This CDR3 spans 13 amino acids. The CDR3, as DNA: TGTGCCTGGACAGGGGGAAGCTCCTACGAGCAGTACTTC. Translating it yields CAWTGGSSYEQYF.

The chain combines TRBV2 with TRBJ2-2; 8 nucleotides line up with TRBD1. Germline values: CDR1 SNHLY, CDR2 FYNNEI. This CDR3 is built from 15 residues. With V trimmed by 7 bases and J by 5 bases, 9 bases remained unmatched. In DNA, the CDR3 is TGTGCCAGCATTCTGACAGGGGTCGGGACCGGGGAGCTGTTTTTT. It yields the protein CASILTGVGTGELFF.

This clonotype was seen only a few times. This chain links TRBV20-1 with TRBJ2-1; 8 bases match TRBD2. J lost 5 bases, V lost 6 bases, and 15 bases had no gene match. The CDR3 is made up of 16 amino acids. Germline V gene data show CDR1 as DFQATT and CDR2 as SNEGSKA (reference sequence). The CDR3 here is CSAWEGREVGDNEQFF. CDR3 sequence (DNA): TGCAGTGCCTGGGAAGGGCGGGAGGTCGGCGACAATGAGCAGTTCTTC.